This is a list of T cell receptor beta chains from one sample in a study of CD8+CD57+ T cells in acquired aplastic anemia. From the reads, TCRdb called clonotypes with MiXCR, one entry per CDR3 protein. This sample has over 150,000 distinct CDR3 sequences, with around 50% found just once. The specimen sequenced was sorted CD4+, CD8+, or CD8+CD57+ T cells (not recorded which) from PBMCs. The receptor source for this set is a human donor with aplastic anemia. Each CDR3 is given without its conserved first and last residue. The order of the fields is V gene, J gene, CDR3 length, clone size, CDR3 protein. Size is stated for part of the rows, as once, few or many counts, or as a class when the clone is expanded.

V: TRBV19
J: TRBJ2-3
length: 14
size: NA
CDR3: ASSIGGGQGTDTQY

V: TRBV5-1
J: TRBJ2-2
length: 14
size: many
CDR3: ASSLTTNANTGELF

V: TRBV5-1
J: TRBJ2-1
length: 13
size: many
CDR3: ASRYRTDSYNEQF

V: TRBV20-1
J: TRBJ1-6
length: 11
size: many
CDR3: SAWGTGGSPLH

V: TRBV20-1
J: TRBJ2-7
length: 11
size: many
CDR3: SARLAVSYEQY

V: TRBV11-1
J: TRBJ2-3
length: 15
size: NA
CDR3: ASSLADPRGLTDTQY

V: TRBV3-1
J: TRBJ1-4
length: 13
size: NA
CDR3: ASSSRTVTNEKLF

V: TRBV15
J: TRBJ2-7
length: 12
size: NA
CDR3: ATSEARGRDEQY

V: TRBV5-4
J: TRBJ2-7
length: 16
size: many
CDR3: ASSPVTSGRPSSYEQY

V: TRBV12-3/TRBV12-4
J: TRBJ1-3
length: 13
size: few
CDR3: ASSLDPGSGNTIY

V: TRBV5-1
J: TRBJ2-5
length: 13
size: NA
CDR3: ASSLLRAGTETQY

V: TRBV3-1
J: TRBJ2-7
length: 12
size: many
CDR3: ASSRGERSYEQY

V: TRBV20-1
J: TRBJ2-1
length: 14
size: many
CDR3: SARDSREPPYNEQF

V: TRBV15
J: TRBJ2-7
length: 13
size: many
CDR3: ATSRDSQDPYEQY

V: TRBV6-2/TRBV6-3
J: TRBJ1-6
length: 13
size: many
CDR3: ASSYSGGRGSPLH

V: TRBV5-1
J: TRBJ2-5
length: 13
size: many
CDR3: ASTAGGLIQETQY

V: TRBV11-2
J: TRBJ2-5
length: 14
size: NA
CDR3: ASSLVTSGGQETQY

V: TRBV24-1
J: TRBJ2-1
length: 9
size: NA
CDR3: ATSVFEEQF

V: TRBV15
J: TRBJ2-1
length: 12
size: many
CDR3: ATSRALDYNEQF

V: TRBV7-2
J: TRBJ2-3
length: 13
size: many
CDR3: ASSFERISTDTQY

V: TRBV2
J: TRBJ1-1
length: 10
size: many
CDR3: ASSRTEIEAF

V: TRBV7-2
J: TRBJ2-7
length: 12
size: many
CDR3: ASTSGTRGWRQY

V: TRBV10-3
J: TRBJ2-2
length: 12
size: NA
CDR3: AIRPQGNTGELF

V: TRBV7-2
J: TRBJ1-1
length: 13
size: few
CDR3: ASSEQSRMNTEAF

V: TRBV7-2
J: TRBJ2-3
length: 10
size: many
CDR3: ASSTYTDTQY

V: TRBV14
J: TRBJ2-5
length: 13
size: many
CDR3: ASSLKTGQEETQY

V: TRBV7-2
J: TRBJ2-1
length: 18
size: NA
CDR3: ASSLARGLAGEKGYNEQF

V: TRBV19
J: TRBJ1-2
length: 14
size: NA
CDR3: ASSIAGMTSLYGYT

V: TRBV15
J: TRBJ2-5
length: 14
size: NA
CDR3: ATSRDLAGGQETQY

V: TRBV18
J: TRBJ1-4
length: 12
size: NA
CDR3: ASSRTGEFEKLF

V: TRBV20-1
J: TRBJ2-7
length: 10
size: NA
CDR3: SARGGIYEQY

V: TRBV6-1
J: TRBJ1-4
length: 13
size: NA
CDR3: ASSDPEKTNEKLF

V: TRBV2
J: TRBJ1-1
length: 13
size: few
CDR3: ASSAGSLMNTEAF

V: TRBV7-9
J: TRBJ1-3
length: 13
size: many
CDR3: ASSLSGVSGNTIY

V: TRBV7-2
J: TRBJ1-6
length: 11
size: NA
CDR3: ASSPTWGSPLH

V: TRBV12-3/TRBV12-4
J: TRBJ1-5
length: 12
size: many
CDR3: ASRLGQGGQPQH

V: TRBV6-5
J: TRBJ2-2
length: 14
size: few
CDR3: ASSYHRGPPTGELF

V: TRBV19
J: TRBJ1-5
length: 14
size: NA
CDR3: ASSIGQGVRNQPQH

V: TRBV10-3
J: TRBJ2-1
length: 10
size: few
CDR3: AISVALNEQF

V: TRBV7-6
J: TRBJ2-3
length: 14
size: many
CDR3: ASSLAAGDSTDTQY

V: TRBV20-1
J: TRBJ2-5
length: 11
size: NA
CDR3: SASGGAQETQY

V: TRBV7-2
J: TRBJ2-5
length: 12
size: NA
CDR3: ASSWRGSGETQY

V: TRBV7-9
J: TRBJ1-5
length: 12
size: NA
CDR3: ASSSTGSNQPQH

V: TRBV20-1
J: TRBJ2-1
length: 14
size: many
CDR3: SARHAKPVGGNEQF

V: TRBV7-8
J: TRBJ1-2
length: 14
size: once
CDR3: ASSLVAGGAGYGYT

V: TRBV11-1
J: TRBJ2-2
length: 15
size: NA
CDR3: ASSLGRQGAWTGELF

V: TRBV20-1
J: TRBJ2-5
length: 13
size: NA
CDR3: SVDGGLGVQETQY

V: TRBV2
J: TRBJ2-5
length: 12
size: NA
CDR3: ASSRDIGGGTQY

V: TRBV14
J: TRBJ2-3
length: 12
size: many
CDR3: ASKTSGSTDTQY

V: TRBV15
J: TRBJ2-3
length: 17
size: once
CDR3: ATSRGWAIAGASTDTQY

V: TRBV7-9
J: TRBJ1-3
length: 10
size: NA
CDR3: ASSPPGNTIY

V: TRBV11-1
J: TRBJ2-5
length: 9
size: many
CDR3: ASTRGETQY

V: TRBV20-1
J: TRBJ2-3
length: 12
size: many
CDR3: SAKLAGRTDTQY

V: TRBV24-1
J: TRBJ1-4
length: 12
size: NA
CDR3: ATSDSRQGQKLF